These 11 T cell receptor beta chains were sequenced from one sample in a study of shared clonotypes between healthy human individuals. Only in-frame clones appear in the TCRdb table, and some are missing; sequencing was by immunoSEQ multiplex PCR. The sample contains 950,000 to 1,100,000 clones, about 75% of which appear only once. Sequencing was performed on memory CD4+ T cells sorted from blood. Subset noted: CD45RA-negative fraction. The receptors here all came from a young man in good health.

V and J are TRBV6-5 and TRBJ2-7; TRBD1 is a possible D gene (5 bases). Germline assignment: CDR1 MNHEY and CDR2 SVGAGI. The CDR3 is 12 amino acids. Trimming took off 0 bases at V and 7 bases at J, with 7 bases between the two ends. The CDR3 coding sequence is TGTGCCAGCAGTTACTCTCGGACAGAGCAGTACTTC. Its protein is CASSYSRTEQYF.

This clone was picked up a small number of times. The DNA for the CDR3 is TGTGCCAGCAGTTTCCTACAGGGGTACTATGGCTACACCTTC. Its protein is CASSFLQGYYGYTF. The genes are TRBV28 and TRBJ1-2; 7 bases are shared with TRBD1. Losses at the gene ends were 3 bases for V and 3 bases for J; bases not matched to a gene: 4. Germline loops: CDR1 MDHEN, CDR2 SYDVKM. The CDR3 length is 14 residues.

V usage is TRBV6-1 and J usage is TRBJ1-2; TRBD1 is a possible D gene (5 bases). The V end lost 1 base, the J end lost 6 bases, and 9 bases lay between the germline ends. The CDR3 length is 13 residues. Germline V gene lookup returns CDR1 MNHNS and CDR2 SASEGT. CDR3 DNA sequence: TGTGCCAGCAGTGAAGTCAGGGAAGATGGCTACACCTTC. Amino acids: CASSEVREDGYTF.

This chain uses TRBV5-5 with TRBJ2-5; TRBD1 matches 7 bases. The CDR3 has 14 amino acids. Germline trimming cut 2 bases from V and 2 bases from J; bases unmatched to any gene: 3. In germline, CDR1 is SGHKS, CDR2 YYEKEE (reference sequence). The CDR3 sequence is CASSFRGNQETQYF. CDR3 in DNA: TGTGCCAGCAGCTTCAGGGGGAATCAAGAGACCCAGTACTTC.

The rearrangement links TRBV6-5 to TRBJ1-1, with TRBD1 identical over 8 bases. J was trimmed by 5 bases and V by 6 bases; bases with no gene match: 8. The CDR3 length is 14 residues. Per germline, CDR1 MNHEY and CDR2 SVGAGI. CDR3 protein: CASSPRQGRTEAFF. DNA of the CDR3: TGTGCCAGCAGCCCCAGACAGGGGAGGACTGAAGCTTTCTTT.

This clone appeared many times. The chain has TRBV27 and TRBJ2-1; no definite D call. This CDR3 spans 16 amino acids. With 0 bases removed from V and 0 bases from J, the gap between germline ends came to 9 bases. Germline CDR1 reads MNHEY; CDR2 reads SMNVEV (reference sequence). The CDR3 bases are TGTGCCAGCAGTTTATCGTGGAGAACCTCCTACAATGAGCAGTTCTTC. It translates to CASSLSWRTSYNEQFF.

The chain has TRBV10-1 and TRBJ1-1; unclear D gene. Germline CDR1 reads WNHNN; CDR2 reads SYGVQD (reference sequence). Trimming stripped 4 bases from V and 5 bases from J, with 20 bases between. The length of the CDR3 is 16 residues. This CDR3 is CASSVIDAREGTEAFF. The CDR3 nucleotides are TGCGCCAGCAGTGTGATAGATGCTCGGGAGGGTACTGAAGCTTTCTTT.

The rearrangement joins TRBV18 to TRBJ2-1; weak D call: TRBD1 (6 bases). The length of the CDR3 is 15 residues. Germline CDR1 and CDR2: KGHSH and LQKENI. V shed 3 bases and J shed 5 bases, with 14 bases lying between them. CDR3 bases: TGTGCCAGCTCACCTACCGGGACACCCCACAATGAGCAGTTCTTC. It codes for CASSPTGTPHNEQFF.

J is TRBJ1-2 and V is TRBV7-2; TRBD1 agrees at 12 bases. The CDR3 consists of 15 residues. From germline, CDR1 is SGHTA and CDR2 FQGNSA. J gave up 2 bases and V 5 bases, and 3 bases lay outside the gene matches. CDR3 nucleotide sequence: TGTGCCAGCAGCCCCGGGACAGGGGGCAACTATGGCTACACCTTC. Encoded protein: CASSPGTGGNYGYTF.

This clone was observed at least ten times. This sequence joins TRBV6-1 and TRBJ1-5; D gene ambiguous. V lost 8 bases, J lost 11 bases, and 13 bases lay in between. This CDR3 has 11 amino acids. CDR1 is MNHNS, CDR2 SASEGT, per germline. The CDR3 region is CASDEAPSQHF. The CDR3 DNA is TGTGCCAGCGACGAGGCCCCGTCCCAGCATTTT.

The chain recombines TRBV4-3 with TRBJ1-2; D is perhaps TRBD1 (6 bases). Between the trimmed V and J ends, which lost 1 base and 4 bases, there was a span of 10 bases. The germline CDR1 and CDR2 sequences are LGHNA and YSLEER. There are 14 residues in the CDR3. CDR3 bases: TGCGCCAGCAGCCAAGCACAGGGCCCCTATGGCTACACCTTC. Translation gives CASSQAQGPYGYTF.